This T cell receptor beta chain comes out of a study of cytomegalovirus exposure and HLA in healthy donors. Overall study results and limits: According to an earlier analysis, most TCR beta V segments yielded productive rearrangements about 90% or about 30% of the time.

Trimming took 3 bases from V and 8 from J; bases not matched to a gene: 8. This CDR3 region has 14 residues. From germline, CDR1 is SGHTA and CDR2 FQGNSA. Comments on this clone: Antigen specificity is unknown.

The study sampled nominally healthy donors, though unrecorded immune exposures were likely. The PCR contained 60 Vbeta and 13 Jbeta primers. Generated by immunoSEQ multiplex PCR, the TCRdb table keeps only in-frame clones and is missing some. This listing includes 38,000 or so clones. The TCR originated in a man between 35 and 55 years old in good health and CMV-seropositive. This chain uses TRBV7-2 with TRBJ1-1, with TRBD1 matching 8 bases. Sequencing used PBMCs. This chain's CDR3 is CASSFRDRRTEAFF. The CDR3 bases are TGTGCCAGCAGCTTCCGGGACAGGCGGACCGAAGCTTTCTTT.